This T cell receptor (beta chain) was captured in a study of CD8+CD57+ T cells in acquired aplastic anemia. Worth noting for this clonotype: One end of the junction does not line up with germline, which may come from a read error.

The germline V gene encodes CDR1 SGHTA and CDR2 FQGNSA. The CDR3 spans 12 residues. The template for TCR beta VDJ and CDR3 sequence profiling was genomic DNA. TCRdb processed the reads anew with MiXCR; each CDR3 protein has one entry. The table has 310,000 or so distinct CDR3 sequences, under 60% seen once. Patients chosen for sequencing had shown CD8+CD57+ cell expansion by flow cytometry. With no exception, the patients had severe acquired aplastic anemia. The TCR was taken from a human donor with aplastic anemia. The J gene is TRBJ1-1, the V gene TRBV7-2, with unresolved D. Input material: sorted CD4+, CD8+, or CD8+CD57+ T cells (not recorded which) from PBMCs. CDR3 bases: TGTGCCATCAGCCCGAGGACGGCTGAAGCTTTCTTT. It codes for CAISPRTAEAFF. The full variable domain, rest sourced from reference TRBV7-2 and TRBJ1-1, is GAGVSQSPSNKVTEKGKDVELRCDPISGHTALYWYRQSLGQGLEFLIYFQGNSAPDKSGLPSDRFSAERTGGSVSTLTIQRTQQEDSAVYLCAISPRTAEAFFGQGTRLTVV.